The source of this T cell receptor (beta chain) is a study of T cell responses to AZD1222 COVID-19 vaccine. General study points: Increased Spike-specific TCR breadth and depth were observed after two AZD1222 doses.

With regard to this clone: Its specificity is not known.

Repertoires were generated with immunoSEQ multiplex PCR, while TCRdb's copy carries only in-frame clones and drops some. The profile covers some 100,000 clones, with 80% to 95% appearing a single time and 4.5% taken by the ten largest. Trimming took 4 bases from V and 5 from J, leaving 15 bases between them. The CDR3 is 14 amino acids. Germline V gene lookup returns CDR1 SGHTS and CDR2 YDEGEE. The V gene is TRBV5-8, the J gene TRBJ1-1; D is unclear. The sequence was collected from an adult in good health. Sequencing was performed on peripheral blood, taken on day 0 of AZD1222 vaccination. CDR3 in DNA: TGTGCCAGCAGCCCGCTAAGGCCGCAGACTGAAGCTTTCTTT. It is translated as CASSPLRPQTEAFF.